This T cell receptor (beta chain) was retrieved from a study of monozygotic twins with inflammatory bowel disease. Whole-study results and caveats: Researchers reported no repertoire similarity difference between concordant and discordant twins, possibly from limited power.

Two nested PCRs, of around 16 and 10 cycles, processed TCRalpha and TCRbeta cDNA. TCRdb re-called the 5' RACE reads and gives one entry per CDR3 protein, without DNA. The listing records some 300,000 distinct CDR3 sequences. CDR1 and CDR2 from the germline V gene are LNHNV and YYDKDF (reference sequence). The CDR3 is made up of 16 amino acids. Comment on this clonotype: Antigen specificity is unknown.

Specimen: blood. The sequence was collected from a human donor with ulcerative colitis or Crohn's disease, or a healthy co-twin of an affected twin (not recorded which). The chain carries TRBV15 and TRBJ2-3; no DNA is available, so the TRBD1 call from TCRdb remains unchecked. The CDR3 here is CATSNRVGGPTDTQYF.